Listed below are T cell receptor beta chains from one sample, sequenced in a study of blood T cell repertoires in COVID-19. Clones were read by immunoSEQ multiplex PCR, and TCRdb kept only the in-frame ones, dropping some. Of some 230,000 clones listed, approximately 80% are singletons. Sequencing was done on a sample of peripheral blood. The receptor source for this set is a woman aged 45-65 years with acute or convalescent COVID-19. CDR3s include the opening cysteine and the closing phenylalanine or tryptophan. Each record gives: CDR3 length, J gene, clone size, V gene, D gene, CDR3 DNA, CDR3 protein. D genes are given only for firm matches. Clone size, where shown, is once, few, many, or a class for clones that have expanded.

CDR3 length: 20; J gene: TRBJ2-5; clone size: .; V gene: TRBV23-1; D gene: .; CDR3 DNA: TGCGCCAGCAGTCTCGGAGATATTTGGTCCGTCTATGGCTACCAAGAGACCCAGTACTTC; CDR3 protein: CASSLGDIWSVYGYQETQYF
CDR3 length: 15; J gene: TRBJ1-6; clone size: .; V gene: TRBV3-1/TRBV3-2; D gene: .; CDR3 DNA: TGTGCCAGCAGCCCCACAGGAGCGGGAAATTCACCCCTCCACTTT; CDR3 protein: CASSPTGAGNSPLHF
CDR3 length: 13; J gene: TRBJ1-1; clone size: .; V gene: TRBV2; D gene: TRBD1; CDR3 DNA: TGTGCCAGCGGGGGACAGGTGAACACTGAAGCTTTCTTT; CDR3 protein: CASGGQVNTEAFF
CDR3 length: 14; J gene: TRBJ1-1; clone size: many; V gene: TRBV6-1; D gene: TRBD1; CDR3 DNA: TGTGCCAGCAGTGAAGAGGGGGCTTACACTGAAGCTTTCTTT; CDR3 protein: CASSEEGAYTEAFF
CDR3 length: 16; J gene: TRBJ1-1; clone size: .; V gene: TRBV10-2; D gene: .; CDR3 DNA: TGCGCCAGCAGAACAGACAGGTCTCGGTCTAACACTGAAGCTTTCTTT; CDR3 protein: CASRTDRSRSNTEAFF
CDR3 length: 15; J gene: TRBJ2-1; clone size: once; V gene: TRBV5-8; D gene: .; CDR3 DNA: TGTGCCAGCAGCTTGAGTAGGACAAGTTACAATGAGCAGTTCTTC; CDR3 protein: CASSLSRTSYNEQFF
CDR3 length: 18; J gene: TRBJ2-1; clone size: once; V gene: TRBV5-6; D gene: TRBD2; CDR3 DNA: TGTGCCAGCAGCTTGGATGTCAGAACTAGCGGGGGGGACGGTGAGCAGTTCTTC; CDR3 protein: CASSLDVRTSGGDGEQFF
CDR3 length: 15; J gene: TRBJ1-1; clone size: .; V gene: TRBV5-6; D gene: .; CDR3 DNA: TGTGCCAGCAGGTTCGTCGCTGGGGGGGCAGCTGAAGCTTTCTTT; CDR3 protein: CASRFVAGGAAEAFF
CDR3 length: 13; J gene: TRBJ1-5; clone size: .; V gene: TRBV28; D gene: .; CDR3 DNA: TGTGCCAGCGAACAGGGTCTCGATCAGCCCCAGCATTTT; CDR3 protein: CASEQGLDQPQHF
CDR3 length: 14; J gene: TRBJ2-2; clone size: .; V gene: TRBV29-1; D gene: TRBD1; CDR3 DNA: TGCAGCGTTTGGACAGGGGGCCACACCGGGGAGCTGTTTTTT; CDR3 protein: CSVWTGGHTGELFF
CDR3 length: 18; J gene: TRBJ1-4; clone size: .; V gene: TRBV27; D gene: TRBD1; CDR3 DNA: TGTGCCAGCACTCCCGGGACAGAAAGAGAAGCAACTAATGAAAAACTGTTTTTT; CDR3 protein: CASTPGTEREATNEKLFF
CDR3 length: 15; J gene: TRBJ1-4; clone size: once; V gene: TRBV3-1/TRBV3-2; D gene: .; CDR3 DNA: TGTGCCAGCAGCTACACGGGGGGATTTAATGAAAAACTGTTTTTT; CDR3 protein: CASSYTGGFNEKLFF
CDR3 length: 15; J gene: TRBJ1-5; clone size: .; V gene: TRBV4-2; D gene: TRBD1; CDR3 DNA: TGTGCCAGCAGCCAAGAGACAGGGCGCAATCAGCCCCAGCATTTT; CDR3 protein: CASSQETGRNQPQHF
CDR3 length: 15; J gene: TRBJ1-5; clone size: .; V gene: TRBV23-1; D gene: .; CDR3 DNA: TGCGCCAGCAGTCGGGAGGCAGGGCTAAATCAGCCCCAGCATTTT; CDR3 protein: CASSREAGLNQPQHF
CDR3 length: 16; J gene: TRBJ1-1; clone size: few; V gene: TRBV4-1; D gene: TRBD1; CDR3 DNA: TGCGCCAGCAGCCAGGGACAGGGGAAGGGTAACACTGAAGCTTTCTTT; CDR3 protein: CASSQGQGKGNTEAFF
CDR3 length: 15; J gene: TRBJ2-3; clone size: .; V gene: TRBV5-1; D gene: TRBD2; CDR3 DNA: TGCGCCAGCAGCTTGGAATTAGCGGGGACAGATACGCAGTATTTT; CDR3 protein: CASSLELAGTDTQYF
CDR3 length: 15; J gene: TRBJ1-3; clone size: .; V gene: TRBV30; D gene: .; CDR3 DNA: TGTGCCTGGAGTGTACAGTGGACAGCTGGAAACACCATATATTTT; CDR3 protein: CAWSVQWTAGNTIYF
CDR3 length: 14; J gene: TRBJ1-4; clone size: .; V gene: TRBV7-9; D gene: .; CDR3 DNA: TGTGCCAGCAGCTCGGGACTGTTTAATGAAAAACTGTTTTTT; CDR3 protein: CASSSGLFNEKLFF
CDR3 length: 15; J gene: TRBJ2-1; clone size: .; V gene: TRBV6-5; D gene: TRBD2; CDR3 DNA: TGTGCCAGCAGCGGAGCGGCGGGGGCCTACAATGAGCAGTTCTTC; CDR3 protein: CASSGAAGAYNEQFF
CDR3 length: 14; J gene: TRBJ2-2; clone size: .; V gene: TRBV6-4; D gene: .; CDR3 DNA: TGTGCCAGCAGTGAGACTGCGAACACCGGGGAGCTGTTTTTT; CDR3 protein: CASSETANTGELFF
CDR3 length: 16; J gene: TRBJ2-5; clone size: .; V gene: TRBV6-1; D gene: .; CDR3 DNA: TGTGCCAGCAGTGAAGCTTTAGACAGCAACCAAGAGACCCAGTACTTC; CDR3 protein: CASSEALDSNQETQYF
CDR3 length: 15; J gene: TRBJ2-2; clone size: .; V gene: TRBV10-3; D gene: TRBD1; CDR3 DNA: TGTGCCATCAATACACAGGGGGAGAACACCGGGGAGCTGTTTTTT; CDR3 protein: CAINTQGENTGELFF
CDR3 length: 16; J gene: TRBJ1-4; clone size: .; V gene: TRBV4-3; D gene: TRBD1; CDR3 DNA: TGCGCCAGCAGCCTGGTGGGCGGGACAGGGAATGAAAAACTGTTTTTT; CDR3 protein: CASSLVGGTGNEKLFF
CDR3 length: 15; J gene: TRBJ2-1; clone size: .; V gene: TRBV5-1; D gene: .; CDR3 DNA: TGCGCCAGCAGCTTGGATGCGTCGTCCTACAATGAGCAGTTCTTC; CDR3 protein: CASSLDASSYNEQFF
CDR3 length: 15; J gene: TRBJ1-2; clone size: .; V gene: TRBV25-1; D gene: .; CDR3 DNA: TGTGCCAGCAGGTCTTTTGATAGGACTGACTATGGCTACACCTTC; CDR3 protein: CASRSFDRTDYGYTF
CDR3 length: 13; J gene: TRBJ1-5; clone size: .; V gene: TRBV3-1/TRBV3-2; D gene: .; CDR3 DNA: TGTGCCAGCAGCCCCACGGGAGGGCAGCCCCAGCATTTT; CDR3 protein: CASSPTGGQPQHF
CDR3 length: 16; J gene: TRBJ1-1; clone size: .; V gene: TRBV18; D gene: TRBD1; CDR3 DNA: TGTGCCAGCTCACCGATCATGGACAGGACGAACACTGAAGCTTTCTTT; CDR3 protein: CASSPIMDRTNTEAFF
CDR3 length: 17; J gene: TRBJ2-7; clone size: .; V gene: TRBV18; D gene: TRBD1; CDR3 DNA: TGTGCCAGCTCATCACCTAGAGGGGACAGGATCCTCTACGAGCAGTACTTC; CDR3 protein: CASSSPRGDRILYEQYF
CDR3 length: 14; J gene: TRBJ1-6; clone size: .; V gene: TRBV30; D gene: .; CDR3 DNA: TGTGCCTGGAGTTGGGCGCGAGCAAATTCACCCCTCCACTTT; CDR3 protein: CAWSWARANSPLHF
CDR3 length: 13; J gene: TRBJ2-2; clone size: .; V gene: TRBV11-3; D gene: .; CDR3 DNA: TGTGCCAGCAGCTTATTTTTATCCGGGGAGCTGTTTTTT; CDR3 protein: CASSLFLSGELFF
CDR3 length: 15; J gene: TRBJ1-5; clone size: few; V gene: TRBV6-6; D gene: .; CDR3 DNA: TGTGCCAGCAACACCGGGGAGAGGGGCAATCAGCCCCAGCATTTT; CDR3 protein: CASNTGERGNQPQHF
CDR3 length: 15; J gene: TRBJ1-1; clone size: few; V gene: TRBV5-1; D gene: .; CDR3 DNA: TGCGCCAGCAGCTTGGCTTTGCAGGTCAATACTGAAGCTTTCTTT; CDR3 protein: CASSLALQVNTEAFF
CDR3 length: 18; J gene: TRBJ2-2; clone size: .; V gene: TRBV4-1; D gene: TRBD1; CDR3 DNA: TGCGCCAGCAGCCAAGATCCCGGGACAGAGGGGAACACCGGGGAGCTGTTTTTT; CDR3 protein: CASSQDPGTEGNTGELFF
CDR3 length: 16; J gene: TRBJ2-3; clone size: .; V gene: TRBV24-1; D gene: TRBD2; CDR3 DNA: TGTGCCACCAGTGACGGACTAGCGGGGGCGACAGATACGCAGTATTTT; CDR3 protein: CATSDGLAGATDTQYF
CDR3 length: 14; J gene: TRBJ2-7; clone size: .; V gene: TRBV7-9; D gene: TRBD2; CDR3 DNA: TGTGCCAGCAGCTTTAGCGGGAGTGTTATCGAGCAGTACTTC; CDR3 protein: CASSFSGSVIEQYF
CDR3 length: 16; J gene: TRBJ2-3; clone size: few; V gene: TRBV5-1; D gene: .; CDR3 DNA: TGCGCCAGCAGCTTGGGAGCGATCAGCGGCACAGATACGCAGTATTTT; CDR3 protein: CASSLGAISGTDTQYF
CDR3 length: 16; J gene: TRBJ1-5; clone size: .; V gene: TRBV7-2; D gene: .; CDR3 DNA: TGTGCCAGCAGCTCTAACACCCGAGCGAGCAATCAGCCCCAGCATTTT; CDR3 protein: CASSSNTRASNQPQHF
CDR3 length: 17; J gene: TRBJ2-5; clone size: .; V gene: TRBV4-1; D gene: TRBD2; CDR3 DNA: TGCGCCAGCAGCCAAGATGGACTAGCGGGCTACCAAGAGACCCAGTACTTC; CDR3 protein: CASSQDGLAGYQETQYF
CDR3 length: 17; J gene: TRBJ2-5; clone size: .; V gene: TRBV6-2/TRBV6-3; D gene: TRBD2; CDR3 DNA: TGTGCCAGCAGTTACCGTAGCGGGGGGGCGTTTAAGGAGACCCAGTACTTC; CDR3 protein: CASSYRSGGAFKETQYF
CDR3 length: 10; J gene: TRBJ1-2; clone size: .; V gene: TRBV20-1; D gene: .; CDR3 DNA: TGCAGTGCTGGCGGGGAGAGCTACACCTTC; CDR3 protein: CSAGGESYTF
CDR3 length: 13; J gene: TRBJ2-7; clone size: many; V gene: TRBV7-2; D gene: .; CDR3 DNA: TGTGCCAGCAGAGGGGGGGGCCAGTACGAGCAGTACTTC; CDR3 protein: CASRGGGQYEQYF
CDR3 length: 15; J gene: TRBJ2-1; clone size: once; V gene: TRBV4-2; D gene: TRBD2; CDR3 DNA: TGTGCCAGCAGCGAACGGGGGGGCCCGAGGAATGAGCAGTTCTTC; CDR3 protein: CASSERGGPRNEQFF
CDR3 length: 15; J gene: TRBJ2-3; clone size: .; V gene: TRBV5-4; D gene: TRBD2; CDR3 DNA: TGTGCCAGCTCTAGCGGGGGGGACTACACAGATACGCAGTATTTT; CDR3 protein: CASSSGGDYTDTQYF
CDR3 length: 15; J gene: TRBJ2-1; clone size: .; V gene: TRBV28; D gene: TRBD2; CDR3 DNA: TGTGCCAGCAGTTCCGCTATCCAGCGGGAGGGTGAGCAGTTCTTC; CDR3 protein: CASSSAIQREGEQFF
CDR3 length: 15; J gene: TRBJ2-7; clone size: .; V gene: TRBV4-1; D gene: .; CDR3 DNA: TGCGCCAGCAGCCAAGATCCGGGACTGTTCTACGAGCAGTACTTC; CDR3 protein: CASSQDPGLFYEQYF
CDR3 length: 12; J gene: TRBJ2-7; clone size: .; V gene: TRBV28; D gene: TRBD1; CDR3 DNA: TGTGCCACCCGACAGGGGTCTTACGAGCAGTACTTC; CDR3 protein: CATRQGSYEQYF
CDR3 length: 16; J gene: TRBJ1-6; clone size: .; V gene: TRBV4-1; D gene: TRBD1; CDR3 DNA: TGCGCCAGCAGCCAAGATTCACAGGGGCGGGATTCACCCCTCCACTTT; CDR3 protein: CASSQDSQGRDSPLHF
CDR3 length: 13; J gene: TRBJ1-2; clone size: .; V gene: TRBV30; D gene: .; CDR3 DNA: TGTGCCTGGTCCGGCGGGGGAAACTATGGCTACACCTTC; CDR3 protein: CAWSGGGNYGYTF
CDR3 length: 15; J gene: TRBJ2-7; clone size: .; V gene: TRBV27; D gene: .; CDR3 DNA: TGTGCCAGGGGACCGCGGGGGCCTTTGAACTACGAGCAGTACTTC; CDR3 protein: CARGPRGPLNYEQYF
CDR3 length: 15; J gene: TRBJ1-3; clone size: .; V gene: TRBV27; D gene: .; CDR3 DNA: TGTGCCAGCAGTTACGACTTTTCCTCTGGAAACACCATATATTTT; CDR3 protein: CASSYDFSSGNTIYF
CDR3 length: 15; J gene: TRBJ1-1; clone size: .; V gene: TRBV6-5; D gene: .; CDR3 DNA: TGTGCCAGCAGCCCCAGCCCCGGCGGGGGCACTGAAGCTTTCTTT; CDR3 protein: CASSPSPGGGTEAFF
CDR3 length: 14; J gene: TRBJ2-7; clone size: once; V gene: TRBV18; D gene: TRBD1; CDR3 DNA: TGTGCCAGCTCACCGGGGGACAGGGGGAGCGAGCAGTACTTC; CDR3 protein: CASSPGDRGSEQYF
CDR3 length: 15; J gene: TRBJ1-2; clone size: .; V gene: TRBV18; D gene: .; CDR3 DNA: TGTGCCAGCCAACCCTTCCAGGAGGCATCCTATGGCTACACCTTC; CDR3 protein: CASQPFQEASYGYTF
CDR3 length: 15; J gene: TRBJ1-5; clone size: .; V gene: TRBV7-2; D gene: TRBD1; CDR3 DNA: TGTGCCAGCAGCTTAGACGGGGCAGGGGGTCAGCCCCAGCATTTT; CDR3 protein: CASSLDGAGGQPQHF
CDR3 length: 12; J gene: TRBJ2-7; clone size: .; V gene: TRBV12-3/TRBV12-4; D gene: .; CDR3 DNA: TGTGCCAGCAGTTTATCGACTTACGAGCAGTACTTC; CDR3 protein: CASSLSTYEQYF